This T cell receptor (beta chain) was retrieved from a study of vaccination and CD4 T cells after COVID-19. In the study overall: Investigators drew the post-COVID samples a median around 100 days after diagnosis, with a range of 35 to 161.

Described treatment: 10-day PBMC culture with coronavirus spike peptide pools or control peptides (ViraFEST assay). Collection of the unexposed donor's CD4+ T cells took place before the COVID-19 pandemic (2011-2018). Four cold-coronavirus spikes, along with SARS-CoV-2 S/N, were used to probe unexposed-donor CD4+ T cells, cells permitting. CDR1 is MGHRA and CDR2 is YSYEKL in the germline V gene. CDR3 length: 18 residues. V trimming: 0 bases; J trimming: 7 bases; junction bases outside the gene matches: 13. The Oncomine TCR Beta short-read assay was applied to DNA of cultured CD4+ T cells. TCRdb independently ran MiXCR on the PCR reads; one entry per CDR3 protein. The profile shows around 4,500 distinct CDR3 sequences, just under 35% of them singletons. Regarding the study as a whole: For convalescent patients, a median 86.3% of reactive clones surfaced exclusively after vaccination. Convalescent patients displayed spike mono-reactivity in 304 of 307 vaccine-specific clones.

For this clonotype: Its antigen is not identified.

This sequence was found in a human donor in good health. The sample taken for sequencing was CD4+ T cells from blood, cultured in vitro. The V and J genes are TRBV4-1 and TRBJ1-1, with 11 bases matching TRBD1. The CDR3 DNA sequence: TGCGCCAGCAGCCAAGAAGTCGGGGTTCGGGGACAGGGGGTTGAAGCTTTCTTT. It translates to CASSQEVGVRGQGVEAFF.